This is a list of T cell receptor beta chains from one sample in a study of T cell responses to AZD1222 COVID-19 vaccine. The table came from immunoSEQ multiplex PCR; TCRdb's copy has only in-frame clones and leaves some out. The sample includes roughly 150,000 clones, 75% to 90% of them seen just once. The material sequenced was peripheral blood, taken 28 days after the second AZD1222 dose. These receptors came from an adult who received the AZD1222 COVID-19 vaccine. Each CDR3 is given with its conserved first and last residue. Each record gives: clone size, J gene, V gene, CDR3 protein. Not every row has a clone size; where given, it reads once, few, many or a size class.

>-|TRBJ2-5|TRBV13
CASSLKVLASGLGETQYF
>-|TRBJ2-2|TRBV4-3
CASRRTSGDTGELFF
>-|TRBJ1-2|TRBV4-2
CASSQDEGTGGYGYTF
>-|TRBJ2-7|TRBV7-8
CASSLLGVEQYF
>-|TRBJ2-1|TRBV4-2
CASSPGLGKREQFF
>-|TRBJ2-1|TRBV2
CASSGGGQGGSGPRFF
>few|TRBJ1-2|TRBV11-2
CASSLAESGYTF
>-|TRBJ2-3|TRBV6-5
CASSYGQGPNTDTQYF
>-|TRBJ2-7|TRBV24-1
CATSDSTGYIDEQYF
>-|TRBJ1-1|TRBV18
CASSPPMGKSDRGLTETFF
>-|TRBJ2-2|TRBV6-2/TRBV6-3
CASSYLSSAGELFF
>-|TRBJ1-2|TRBV28
CASSLVRGLYGYTF
>-|TRBJ2-6|TRBV3-1/TRBV3-2
CASSQGGAGANVLTF
>-|TRBJ2-2|TRBV14
CASSQPSNGELFF
>-|TRBJ2-7|TRBV15
CATSRGGGSGSEQYF
>-|TRBJ2-1|TRBV9
CASSVVTGGFDEQFF
>-|TRBJ2-7|TRBV18
CASSRTDYEQYF
>-|TRBJ2-6|TRBV6-2/TRBV6-3
CASSYRGGSLVSGANVLTF
>-|TRBJ1-5|TRBV6-1
CASSASSGVSNQPQHF
>-|TRBJ2-5|TRBV6-5
CASRDTGTWAQYF
>-|TRBJ2-5|TRBV19
CASSPWTSGSWETQYF
>-|TRBJ2-1|TRBV5-1
CASKELSSYNEQFF
>-|TRBJ1-1|TRBV18
CASSPPILAEAFF
>-|TRBJ2-5|TRBV20-1
CSASQVAGETQYF
>-|TRBJ2-7|TRBV28
CASSWGGGGQYF
>-|TRBJ1-4|TRBV5-8
CASSLDRGTEKLFF
>-|TRBJ1-2|TRBV3-1/TRBV3-2
CASSQDNREKGYTF
>-|TRBJ1-4|TRBV2
CARGRPTEKLFF
>-|TRBJ1-4|TRBV6-6
CASSPRHKNEKLFF
>-|TRBJ1-2|TRBV3-1/TRBV3-2
CASSQRDRETYGYTF
>-|TRBJ2-7|TRBV9
CASSVVAGPPPYEQYF
>once|TRBJ2-1|TRBV2
CASKRDGIDEQFF
>-|TRBJ1-5|TRBV19
CASSILESRGNQPQHF
>-|TRBJ2-1|TRBV19
CASSINPPSGRYEQFF
>-|TRBJ1-5|TRBV29-1
CSVSIGNQPQHF
>-|TRBJ1-1|TRBV7-2
CATKRGTENTEAFF
>-|TRBJ1-1|TRBV29-1
CSALNTEAFF
>-|TRBJ1-1|TRBV3-1/TRBV3-2
CASSQGGRIGVEAFF
>-|TRBJ1-1|TRBV9
CASSVGDIRGKENTEAFF
>-|TRBJ1-1|TRBV29-1
CSGTVAQNTEAFF
>few|TRBJ2-7|TRBV3-1/TRBV3-2
CASSQDWREGEQYF
>-|TRBJ2-1|TRBV3-1/TRBV3-2
CASSQGTWLSYNEQFF
>-|TRBJ2-4|TRBV3-1/TRBV3-2
CASSQDRTGVGNIQYF
>-|TRBJ1-2|TRBV6-5
CASRATDRDSEGYTF